The rows below give T cell receptor beta chains drawn from one sample of a study of cytomegalovirus exposure and HLA in healthy donors. The protocol was immunoSEQ multiplex PCR, while the TCRdb copy is restricted to in-frame clones and leaves out a portion. The table lists about 74,000 clones, 94% of them singletons. Sequencing was carried out using PBMCs. These TCRs come from a man aged 18 to 29 in good health and CMV-seropositive. Each CDR3 is given with its conserved first and last residue. D genes are given only for firm matches. Clone size is stated in some rows and not others, as once, few, many or a class when expanded.

abundance: -
len: 15
d_gene: TRBD2
j_gene: TRBJ2-3
v_gene: TRBV5-4
CDR3nt: TGTGCCAGCAGCTTGGGGGCGGGAGCCACAGATACGCAGTATTTT
CDR3aa: CASSLGAGATDTQYF

abundance: -
len: 12
d_gene: -
j_gene: TRBJ1-1
v_gene: TRBV9
CDR3nt: TGTGCCAGCAGCGCGATTGGACAGCCCGCTTTCTTT
CDR3aa: CASSAIGQPAFF

abundance: -
len: 14
d_gene: -
j_gene: TRBJ2-7
v_gene: TRBV6-5
CDR3nt: TGTGCCAGCAGCCCCAACGGACAGACCTACGAGCAGTACTTC
CDR3aa: CASSPNGQTYEQYF

abundance: -
len: 14
d_gene: TRBD1
j_gene: TRBJ1-5
v_gene: TRBV6-1
CDR3nt: TGTGCCAGCAGGAAGACAGGGGGCAATCAGCCCCAGCATTTT
CDR3aa: CASRKTGGNQPQHF

abundance: once
len: 14
d_gene: TRBD2
j_gene: TRBJ2-1
v_gene: TRBV10-1
CDR3nt: TGCGCCAGCAGTGCAGCGGGAGGGAACAATGAGCAGTTCTTC
CDR3aa: CASSAAGGNNEQFF

abundance: -
len: 16
d_gene: -
j_gene: TRBJ2-7
v_gene: TRBV5-6
CDR3nt: TGTGCCAGCAGCTTGGTTGGAGCTACCGTCTCCTACGAGCAGTACTTC
CDR3aa: CASSLVGATVSYEQYF

abundance: -
len: 13
d_gene: TRBD2
j_gene: TRBJ2-2
v_gene: TRBV7-2
CDR3nt: TGTGCCAGCGGACTAGCGGGCACCGGGGAGCTGTTTTTT
CDR3aa: CASGLAGTGELFF

abundance: -
len: 15
d_gene: TRBD1
j_gene: TRBJ1-2
v_gene: TRBV6-1
CDR3nt: TGTGCCAGCAGTGAACTGGAGACAGGGAACTATGGCTACACCTTC
CDR3aa: CASSELETGNYGYTF

abundance: -
len: 17
d_gene: TRBD2
j_gene: TRBJ2-3
v_gene: TRBV27
CDR3nt: TGTGCCAGCAGTCGCGCAACCACTAGCGGCTTCACAGATACGCAGTATTTT
CDR3aa: CASSRATTSGFTDTQYF

abundance: -
len: 15
d_gene: TRBD1
j_gene: TRBJ2-5
v_gene: TRBV18
CDR3nt: TGTGCCAGCTCACCGCTGACAGGGGGCCAAGAGACCCAGTACTTC
CDR3aa: CASSPLTGGQETQYF

abundance: once
len: 11
d_gene: -
j_gene: TRBJ1-5
v_gene: TRBV28
CDR3nt: TGTGCCAGCCGGAGGGATCAGCCCCAGCATTTT
CDR3aa: CASRRDQPQHF

abundance: -
len: 15
d_gene: TRBD2
j_gene: TRBJ2-2
v_gene: TRBV2
CDR3nt: TGTGCCGTCCTCGGGGAGGGGAAAGGGACCGGGGAGCTGTTTTTT
CDR3aa: CAVLGEGKGTGELFF

abundance: -
len: 14
d_gene: -
j_gene: TRBJ1-2
v_gene: TRBV10-3
CDR3nt: TGTGCCATCAGTGAAGCCGGGATTAACTATGGCTACACCTTC
CDR3aa: CAISEAGINYGYTF

abundance: -
len: 14
d_gene: TRBD1
j_gene: TRBJ1-2
v_gene: TRBV2
CDR3nt: TGTGCCAGCAGTGAACAGGGGGCCAACTATGGCTACACCTTC
CDR3aa: CASSEQGANYGYTF

abundance: -
len: 12
d_gene: -
j_gene: TRBJ2-1
v_gene: TRBV10-2
CDR3nt: TGCGCCAGCAGTGGTGGCAACAATGAGCAGTTCTTC
CDR3aa: CASSGGNNEQFF

abundance: once
len: 17
d_gene: -
j_gene: TRBJ2-2
v_gene: TRBV11-3
CDR3nt: TGTGCCAGCAGCTTAAAGGGAGGGGGGTCGAGCACCGGGGAGCTGTTTTTT
CDR3aa: CASSLKGGGSSTGELFF

abundance: -
len: 15
d_gene: -
j_gene: TRBJ2-1
v_gene: TRBV14
CDR3nt: TGTGCCAGCAGCCAAGCTAGCTGGGGTAGGCATGAGCAGTTCTTC
CDR3aa: CASSQASWGRHEQFF

abundance: -
len: 17
d_gene: TRBD1
j_gene: TRBJ1-5
v_gene: TRBV30
CDR3nt: TGTGCCTGGAGACACCCGGGAGAGACAGGGTCCCATCAGCCCCAGCATTTT
CDR3aa: CAWRHPGETGSHQPQHF

abundance: -
len: 15
d_gene: -
j_gene: TRBJ2-2
v_gene: TRBV11-2
CDR3nt: TGTGCCAGCAGCTTAGATAAGGGGATACCCGGGGAGCTGTTTTTT
CDR3aa: CASSLDKGIPGELFF

abundance: once
len: 14
d_gene: -
j_gene: TRBJ2-7
v_gene: TRBV18
CDR3nt: TGTGCCAGCTCACCGGATTGGGCCTCCTACGAGCAGTACTTC
CDR3aa: CASSPDWASYEQYF

abundance: -
len: 16
d_gene: -
j_gene: TRBJ2-5
v_gene: TRBV5-1
CDR3nt: TGCGCCAGCAGCTTAGGGTTAGGCAGGACGGGGGAGACCCAGTACTTC
CDR3aa: CASSLGLGRTGETQYF

abundance: -
len: 12
d_gene: -
j_gene: TRBJ2-1
v_gene: TRBV28
CDR3nt: TGTGCCAGCAGAAGTCCCTGGGCCACAACGTTCTTC
CDR3aa: CASRSPWATTFF

abundance: once
len: 13
d_gene: -
j_gene: TRBJ2-5
v_gene: TRBV5-8
CDR3nt: TGTGCCAGCGCGGGGTTGTACCAAGAGACCCAGTACTTC
CDR3aa: CASAGLYQETQYF

abundance: -
len: 15
d_gene: TRBD2
j_gene: TRBJ2-7
v_gene: TRBV7-2
CDR3nt: TGTGCCAGCAGGCCATCGGGACTAGCGGGCCGCGAGCAGTACTTC
CDR3aa: CASRPSGLAGREQYF

abundance: -
len: 14
d_gene: -
j_gene: TRBJ2-3
v_gene: TRBV5-6
CDR3nt: TGTGCCAGCAGCTTGGTGGCGGCCCCCAATACGCAGTATTTT
CDR3aa: CASSLVAAPNTQYF

abundance: -
len: 18
d_gene: TRBD1
j_gene: TRBJ1-4
v_gene: TRBV28
CDR3nt: TGTGCCAGCAGTTTATTCGGACAGGGGACGCAAAATAATGAAAAACTGTTTTTT
CDR3aa: CASSLFGQGTQNNEKLFF

abundance: -
len: 14
d_gene: -
j_gene: TRBJ1-1
v_gene: TRBV25-1
CDR3nt: TGTGCCAGCAGCGGAGGACAGACACACCGTGAAGCTTTCTTT
CDR3aa: CASSGGQTHREAFF

abundance: -
len: 15
d_gene: TRBD2
j_gene: TRBJ2-7
v_gene: TRBV11-2
CDR3nt: TGTGCCAGCAGCTTGGGGGGAGGGCCCGCCTACGAGCAGTACTTC
CDR3aa: CASSLGGGPAYEQYF

abundance: -
len: 17
d_gene: -
j_gene: TRBJ2-1
v_gene: TRBV7-2
CDR3nt: TGTGCCAGCAGCTCCCCCCGAGAGGGAAATCCCAACAATGAGCAGTTCTTC
CDR3aa: CASSSPREGNPNNEQFF

abundance: once
len: 11
d_gene: -
j_gene: TRBJ2-7
v_gene: TRBV6-1
CDR3nt: TGTGCCAGCGGGAGTTCCTACGAGCAGTACTTC
CDR3aa: CASGSSYEQYF

abundance: -
len: 15
d_gene: -
j_gene: TRBJ1-4
v_gene: TRBV12-2
CDR3nt: TGTGCAAGTCGCTTAGTGACAGGTTCTAATGAAAAACTGTTTTTT
CDR3aa: CASRLVTGSNEKLFF

abundance: -
len: 15
d_gene: -
j_gene: TRBJ2-2
v_gene: TRBV27
CDR3nt: TGTGCCAGCAACGCAGGGCTGGGCACAGCCGGGGAGCTGTTTTTT
CDR3aa: CASNAGLGTAGELFF

abundance: -
len: 15
d_gene: -
j_gene: TRBJ2-7
v_gene: TRBV4-1
CDR3nt: TGCGCCAGCAGCCAAGATCGTAGCACCGGCTACGAGCAGTACTTC
CDR3aa: CASSQDRSTGYEQYF

abundance: once
len: 15
d_gene: -
j_gene: TRBJ1-5
v_gene: TRBV6-6
CDR3nt: TGTGCCAGCAGTTACAGGCGGCAGAGCAATCAGCCCCAGCATTTT
CDR3aa: CASSYRRQSNQPQHF

abundance: -
len: 13
d_gene: TRBD1
j_gene: TRBJ2-7
v_gene: TRBV7-9
CDR3nt: TGTGCCAGCAGCATGACAGGGTACTACGAGCAGTACTTC
CDR3aa: CASSMTGYYEQYF

abundance: once
len: 14
d_gene: TRBD1
j_gene: TRBJ2-2
v_gene: TRBV14
CDR3nt: TGTGCCAGCAGCAACAGGGGCGGAACCGGGGAGCTGTTTTTT
CDR3aa: CASSNRGGTGELFF

abundance: -
len: 13
d_gene: -
j_gene: TRBJ1-5
v_gene: TRBV19
CDR3nt: TGTGCCAGTAACGCAGTAAACAATCAGCCCCAGCATTTT
CDR3aa: CASNAVNNQPQHF

abundance: -
len: 16
d_gene: TRBD1
j_gene: TRBJ1-1
v_gene: TRBV10-2
CDR3nt: TGCGCCAGCATCGAGGACAGGAAGACGTCGAACACTGAAGCTTTCTTT
CDR3aa: CASIEDRKTSNTEAFF

abundance: -
len: 15
d_gene: TRBD2
j_gene: TRBJ2-3
v_gene: TRBV11-3
CDR3nt: TGTGCCAGCAGCTTAGGCGGGACTAGCGGGAGAAGGCAGTATTTT
CDR3aa: CASSLGGTSGRRQYF

abundance: -
len: 17
d_gene: -
j_gene: TRBJ2-2
v_gene: TRBV16
CDR3nt: TGTGCCAGCAGCCAGGGTGTTCAGGCGACGAACACCGGGGAGCTGTTTTTT
CDR3aa: CASSQGVQATNTGELFF

abundance: -
len: 16
d_gene: TRBD2
j_gene: TRBJ2-7
v_gene: TRBV5-1
CDR3nt: TGCGCCAGCAGCTTGGCCGCTAGCGGGAGGGCCAGCGAGCAGTACTTC
CDR3aa: CASSLAASGRASEQYF

abundance: -
len: 14
d_gene: -
j_gene: TRBJ1-1
v_gene: TRBV28
CDR3nt: TGTGCCAGCCGGGTCCACGGCAGGAACACTGAAGCTTTCTTT
CDR3aa: CASRVHGRNTEAFF

abundance: -
len: 12
d_gene: -
j_gene: TRBJ2-7
v_gene: TRBV28
CDR3nt: TGTGCCAGCAGCCTAGACAGATACGAGCAGTACTTC
CDR3aa: CASSLDRYEQYF

abundance: -
len: 15
d_gene: TRBD1
j_gene: TRBJ2-2
v_gene: TRBV6-1
CDR3nt: TGTGCCAGCCTTGGGATGACAGGGAATCCCGGGGAGCTGTTTTTT
CDR3aa: CASLGMTGNPGELFF

abundance: -
len: 14
d_gene: -
j_gene: TRBJ2-2
v_gene: TRBV30
CDR3nt: TGTGCCTGGATGGGGCACCCGGACACCGGGGAGCTGTTTTTT
CDR3aa: CAWMGHPDTGELFF

abundance: -
len: 15
d_gene: -
j_gene: TRBJ1-5
v_gene: TRBV19
CDR3nt: TGTGCCAGTAGTATGTTCCGAGACGGGGTAGGTCCCCAGCATTTT
CDR3aa: CASSMFRDGVGPQHF

abundance: -
len: 13
d_gene: -
j_gene: TRBJ1-2
v_gene: TRBV28
CDR3nt: TGTGCCAGCACCGACAGTGGTAACTATGGCTACACCTTC
CDR3aa: CASTDSGNYGYTF

abundance: -
len: 14
d_gene: TRBD1
j_gene: TRBJ2-7
v_gene: TRBV6-5
CDR3nt: TGTGCCAGCAGTTACGGGACAGGGGGCTACGAGCAGTACTTC
CDR3aa: CASSYGTGGYEQYF

abundance: -
len: 16
d_gene: TRBD2
j_gene: TRBJ2-7
v_gene: TRBV7-9
CDR3nt: TGTGCCAGCAGCTATACCCCCGGGACTAGGGATGGCGAGCAGTACTTC
CDR3aa: CASSYTPGTRDGEQYF

abundance: -
len: 16
d_gene: TRBD2
j_gene: TRBJ2-3
v_gene: TRBV28
CDR3nt: TGTGCCAGCAGTCCGTCCCAGCGGGGGGGCACAGATACGCAGTATTTT
CDR3aa: CASSPSQRGGTDTQYF

abundance: -
len: 14
d_gene: TRBD1
j_gene: TRBJ2-3
v_gene: TRBV18
CDR3nt: TGTGCCAGCTCACGCCGGACAGGAGACATACAGGAGTATTTT
CDR3aa: CASSRRTGDIQEYF

abundance: once
len: 16
d_gene: TRBD1
j_gene: TRBJ2-5
v_gene: TRBV9
CDR3nt: TGTGCCAGCAGCTTCCGGACAGGAATGGGGCGTGAGACCCAGTACTTC
CDR3aa: CASSFRTGMGRETQYF

abundance: -
len: 15
d_gene: -
j_gene: TRBJ1-3
v_gene: TRBV9
CDR3nt: TGTGCCAGCAGCGTAGACCATAGCTCTGGAAACACCATATATTTT
CDR3aa: CASSVDHSSGNTIYF

abundance: -
len: 15
d_gene: -
j_gene: TRBJ1-5
v_gene: TRBV11-2
CDR3nt: TGTGCCAGCAGCTCTAGCGTAGGGGGGGCTCAGCCCCAGCATTTT
CDR3aa: CASSSSVGGAQPQHF

abundance: -
len: 16
d_gene: TRBD2
j_gene: TRBJ2-1
v_gene: TRBV5-1
CDR3nt: TGCGCCAGCAGCTTGGACGGACTAGCGGACTACAATGAGCAGTTCTTC
CDR3aa: CASSLDGLADYNEQFF

abundance: -
len: 16
d_gene: TRBD2
j_gene: TRBJ2-1
v_gene: TRBV27
CDR3nt: TGTGCCAGCGCATCAGCGGGAGCTTCTCATGTGTATGAGCAGTTCTTC
CDR3aa: CASASAGASHVYEQFF

abundance: -
len: 15
d_gene: -
j_gene: TRBJ1-1
v_gene: TRBV28
CDR3nt: TGTGCCAGCAGTTTATCAGGAACCCAGAACACTGAAGCTTTCTTT
CDR3aa: CASSLSGTQNTEAFF

abundance: -
len: 15
d_gene: TRBD1
j_gene: TRBJ2-5
v_gene: TRBV28
CDR3nt: TGTGCCAGCAAACATCCGGGACAGAACCAAGAGACCCAGTACTTC
CDR3aa: CASKHPGQNQETQYF

abundance: -
len: 15
d_gene: TRBD1
j_gene: TRBJ2-1
v_gene: TRBV7-8
CDR3nt: TGTGCCAGCAGCTTGCTCAGGACAGGGCCAAATGAGCAGTTCTTC
CDR3aa: CASSLLRTGPNEQFF